What follows describes a single T cell receptor beta chain. Its antigen is as yet unknown. The CDR3 covers 15 residues. V shed 0 bases and J shed 4 bases, with 9 bases lying between them. Germline V gene data show CDR1 as MRHNA and CDR2 as SNTAGT. The sample originates from a study of T cell responses to AZD1222 COVID-19 vaccine. Study summary: Second doses were pooled across both intervals (about 4 or about 12 weeks). Study findings and constraints: Only six or seven AZD1222 recipients tested seropositive at baseline. Among the donors, most were white British and more were female, and clonal diversity was possibly underestimated.

The protocol was immunoSEQ multiplex PCR, while the TCRdb copy is restricted to in-frame clones and leaves out a portion. The sample has about 79,000 clones, more than 75% seen once. The sequences come from peripheral blood, collected on day 0 of AZD1222 vaccination. The receptor was derived from an adult in good health. V is TRBV6-4 and J is TRBJ2-2, with D uncertain. CDR3 nucleotide sequence: TGTGCCAGCAGTGACTCAGGGCTATCCACCGGGGAGCTGTTTTTT. This translates into CASSDSGLSTGELFF.